This T cell receptor (beta chain) was documented in a study of PD-L1 blockade in urothelial cancer. The CDR3 length is 14 residues. Per the germline V gene, CDR1 is KGHSH and CDR2 is LQKENI. V was trimmed by 3 bases and J by 5 bases, leaving 10 bases between them. Data came from immunoSEQ multiplex PCR; TCRdb stores just in-frame clones and leaves some out. This sample carries approximately 110,000 clones, 70% to 90% of them seen once, and the ten largest clones take 2% to 2.5%. This TCR derives from a middle-aged man with urothelial cancer. The chain combines TRBV18 with TRBJ2-2; TRBD2 might be the D (5 bases). The sequencing used PBMCs, collected around atezolizumab (anti-PD-L1) treatment. CDR3 nucleotide sequence: TGTGCCAGCTCACCGGCTAGCTCTACCGGGGAGCTGTTTTTT. Translated, it gives CASSPASSTGELFF.